The T cell receptor (beta chain) under discussion was sequenced for a study of shared clonotypes between healthy human individuals. Profiling relied on immunoSEQ multiplex PCR, and the TCRdb table lists in-frame clones only, not all of them. The sample yields more than 2 million clones, 95% seen once. General study results and limits: The study found about 5% of naive CD4 clonotypes shared across a few donors. Represented diversity, genetic and exposure-history alike, was limited by few donors.

With V trimmed by 6 bases and J by 0 bases, 4 bases remained unmatched. Germline V gene lookup returns CDR1 LGHNT and CDR2 FRNRAP. The CDR3 consists of 15 residues. As to this clone: Its matching antigen is unknown.

The material sequenced was naive CD4+ T cells sorted from blood. Described subset: CD45RA+ positively selected. The gene calls are TRBV12-5 and TRBJ2-5; 10 nucleotides align to TRBD2. The origin of this receptor is a man younger than 30 in good health. In nucleotides, the CDR3 is TGTGCTAGTGGCACCGGGACTAGCGACCAAGAGACCCAGTACTTC. Translated, it gives CASGTGTSDQETQYF.